The 20 T cell receptor beta chains below come from one sample, sequenced in a study of blood T cell repertoires in COVID-19 (TCRdb year 2020). The library was obtained by the immunoSEQ multiplex PCR assay. Imported from immuneACCESS, the table was reduced by TCRdb to in-frame sequences with V and J called. These copies leave out some clones; in studies compared against another copy, an unresolved V gene accounts for under half, and the cause of the remainder is not known. The sample records 110,000 to 150,000 clones, 78% of which are singletons. The top ten clones comprise around 6% of the sample. Source material: PBMCs or T cells enriched from blood (not recorded which). The receptors were sampled from a woman between 50 and 59 years old who had recovered from COVID-19.

This chain joins TRBV7-7 and TRBJ2-5; possibly TRBD2 for D (7 bases). Germline V gene lookup returns CDR1 SSHAT and CDR2 FNYEAQ (reference sequence). V shed 1 base and J shed 4 bases, with 13 bases lying between them. The CDR3 has 15 residues. The CDR3 here is CASSLVAGEGETQYF. In DNA, the CDR3 is TGTGCCAGCAGCTTAGTGGCAGGGGAGGGAGAGACCCAGTACTTC.

In DNA, the CDR3 is TGTGCCAGCAGCTTAACCCTAGCGGTCACCTCCTACGAGCAGTACTTC. Translating gives CASSLTLAVTSYEQYF. The V gene is TRBV7-2, the J gene TRBJ2-7, with TRBD2 matching over 7 bases. Germline CDR1 is SGHTA and CDR2 is FQGNSA. V shed 2 bases and J 0 bases; nucleotides not matched to a gene: 7. This CDR3 is 16 amino acids long. Looking up the rest from reference TRBV7-2 and TRBJ2-7 gives the full variable domain: GAGVSQSPSNKVTEKGKDVELRCDPISGHTALYWYRQSLGQGLEFLIYFQGNSAPDKSGLPSDRFSAERTGGSVSTLTIQRTQQEDSAVYLCASSLTLAVTSYEQYFGPGTRLTVT.

This clone was counted once. V and J are TRBV4-1 and TRBJ2-7; TRBD1 agrees at 8 bases. Germline CDR1 reads MGHRA; CDR2 reads YSYEKL. CDR3 length: 14 amino acids. Trimming removed 3 bases from V and 4 bases from J; junction bases left unmatched: 5. CDR3 bases: TGCGCCAGCAGCCAGACAGGGGTTCCTTACGAGCAGTACTTC. It yields the protein CASSQTGVPYEQYF.

The chain is built from TRBV19 and TRBJ1-5; a weak D match, TRBD1 (5 bases). V lost 5 bases to trimming and J lost 6 bases, with 17 bases between them. This CDR3 region has 15 residues. The germline gives CDR1 LNHDA, CDR2 SQIVND (reference sequence). Written as DNA, the CDR3 is TGTGCCAGTAGTGCCCAGGAGGGGTACGGTCAGCCCCAGCATTTT. This sequence encodes CASSAQEGYGQPQHF.

CDR3 sequence reads: CASSTGTGNTGELFF. CDR3 in DNA: TGTGCCAGCAGTACCGGGACAGGGAACACCGGGGAGCTGTTTTTT. The chain couples TRBV27 to TRBJ2-2; TRBD1 matches 8 bases. This CDR3 has 15 amino acids. Germline values: CDR1 MNHEY, CDR2 SMNVEV (reference sequence). J was trimmed by 1 base and V by 5 bases; bases with no gene match: 3.

A single count supports this clone. The V and J genes are TRBV2 and TRBJ2-3; D gene uncertain. Trimming took 1 base from V and 6 from J, leaving 5 bases between them. CDR1 and CDR2 (germline): SNHLY, FYNNEI. This CDR3 region has 12 residues. Here the CDR3 reads CASSEGQDTQYF. CDR3 sequence (DNA): TGTGCCAGCAGTGAAGGGCAGGATACGCAGTATTTT. Complete variable domain (other parts from reference TRBV2 and TRBJ2-3): EPEVTQTPSHQVTQMGQEVILRCVPISNHLYFYWYRQILGQKVEFLVSFYNNEISEKSEIFDDQFSVERPDGSNFTLKIRSTKLEDSAMYFCASSEGQDTQYFGPGTRLTVL.

The chain links TRBV3-1 (or the pseudogene TRBV3-2) to TRBJ1-2; D gene uncertain. The V end lost 0 bases, the J end lost 6 bases, and 8 bases lay between the germline ends. This CDR3 spans 13 amino acids. In germline, CDR1 is LGHDT, CDR2 YNNKEL (reference sequence). CDR3 sequence (DNA): TGTGCCAGCAGCCAAGAGTATAGTAATGGCTACACCTTC. Translated, it gives CASSQEYSNGYTF.

This clone was counted a few times. The chain joins TRBV3-1 (or the pseudogene TRBV3-2) to TRBJ1-3, with 7 positions matching TRBD1. Germline lookup yields CDR1 LGHDT and CDR2 YNNKEL (reference sequence). J was trimmed by 1 base and V by 3 bases; bases with no gene match: 18. CDR3 length equals 20 residues. The DNA for the CDR3 is TGTGCCAGCAGCCACACCGGGGGAGACAGGGTGCCAGTTTCTGGAAACACCATATATTTT. The encoded protein is CASSHTGGDRVPVSGNTIYF.

The chain uses TRBV7-6 and TRBJ2-7; D perhaps matches TRBD1 (5 bases). V gave up 3 bases and J gave up 3 bases, with 9 bases separating them. Germline CDR1 is SGHVS and CDR2 is FNYEAQ. The CDR3 length is 13 residues. This CDR3 is CASSLGQIYEQYV. The CDR3 nucleotides are TGTGCCAGCAGCTTGGGGCAGATCTACGAGCAGTACGTC.

This clone appeared a few times. The V gene is TRBV10-3, the J gene TRBJ1-5; TRBD1 aligns across 8 bases. This CDR3 has 16 amino acids. Germline V gives CDR1 ENHRY, CDR2 SYGVKD. J lost 6 bases, V lost 0 bases, and 7 bases had no gene match. CDR3 residues: CAISESRTGFGQPQHF. The CDR3 coding sequence is TGTGCCATCAGTGAGTCCAGGACAGGGTTTGGTCAGCCCCAGCATTTT.

This rearrangement joins TRBV18 to TRBJ1-1; D ambiguous. This CDR3 comprises 13 residues. Trimming pared 4 bases from V and 5 bases from J, leaving 11 bases between. Germline V gene sequence: CDR1 KGHSH, CDR2 LQKENI. The CDR3 bases are TGTGCCAGCTCACTGGGCGCGACAACTGAAGCTTTCTTT. Protein product: CASSLGATTEAFF.

This chain connects TRBV19 to TRBJ1-1, with D perhaps matching TRBD1 (5 bases). This CDR3 is 14 amino acids long. Germline CDR1 reads LNHDA; CDR2 reads SQIVND (reference sequence). V was trimmed by 5 bases and J by 4 bases, leaving 14 bases between them. In DNA, the CDR3 is TGTGCCAGTAGTCTCCTCAGGGATTCCACTGAAGCTTTCTTT. It codes for CASSLLRDSTEAFF.

The V and J genes are TRBV3-1 (or the pseudogene TRBV3-2) and TRBJ1-4, with 7 positions matching TRBD1. Germline V lookup: CDR1 LGHDT, CDR2 YNNKEL (reference sequence). The CDR3 length is 16 residues. V shed 3 bases, J shed 7 bases, and the junction held 11 bases outside the gene matches. CDR3 in DNA: TGTGCCAGCAGCCATGACACAGGGGCCGCGGGTGAAAAACTGTTTTTT. Amino acids: CASSHDTGAAGEKLFF.

The chain couples TRBV19 to TRBJ2-3, with 9 bases fitting TRBD2. The germline CDR1 and CDR2 sequences are LNHDA and SQIVND (reference sequence). The CDR3 is 18 residues long. V gave up 5 bases and J gave up 0 bases; unmatched junction bases: 12. CDR3 nucleotide sequence: TGTGCCAGTAGTTCCCGTATTAGCGGGGGACCCAGCACAGATACGCAGTATTTT. As protein: CASSSRISGGPSTDTQYF.

The chain has TRBV7-8 and TRBJ1-1; maybe TRBD1 (5 bases). The ends were cut back, 1 base at V and 0 bases at J, with 6 bases in the middle. The CDR3 contains 14 residues. Germline assignment: CDR1 SGHVS and CDR2 FQNEAQ. The CDR3 region is CASSLGGVNTEAFF. The CDR3 DNA reads TGTGCCAGCAGCTTAGGGGGGGTGAACACTGAAGCTTTCTTT.

The CDR3 loop is CASSLRLAGSTGELFF. The CDR3 DNA sequence: TGTGCCAGCAGCTTGCGCCTAGCGGGAAGCACCGGGGAGCTGTTTTTT. The chain uses TRBV5-5 and TRBJ2-2, with 9 bases aligning to TRBD2. The ends lost 1 base at V and 4 bases at J; junction bases unmatched: 5. Germline CDR1 is SGHKS and CDR2 is YYEKEE (reference sequence). The CDR3 runs 16 residues.

This clone was seen a single time. The CDR3 reads CASSTSYEQYF. CDR3 coding DNA: TGTGCCAGCAGTACTTCCTACGAGCAGTACTTC. V gene TRBV12-3 or TRBV12-4 combines with J gene TRBJ2-7; D ambiguous. V was clipped by 5 bases and J by 1 base, with 3 bases between them. The CDR3 has 11 residues.

This sequence joins TRBV18 and TRBJ1-2, with TRBD1 matching 8 bases. CDR1 is KGHSH, CDR2 LQKENI, per germline. This CDR3 comprises 16 residues. Trimming at V came to 3 bases and at J to 8 bases, leaving 14 bases not matched to a gene. CDR3 bases: TGTGCCAGCTCACCCTACCGAGCAGGGGGCGAGGACGGCTACACCTTC. It yields the protein CASSPYRAGGEDGYTF.

This clone has a handful of counts. The J gene is TRBJ2-3, the V gene TRBV5-1; D ambiguous. The CDR3 loop spans 14 amino acids. Germline V lookup: CDR1 SGHRS, CDR2 YFSETQ. Trimming stripped 6 bases from V and 0 bases from J, with 11 bases between. CDR3 region: CASTRGGSTDTQYF. In nucleotides, the CDR3 is TGCGCCAGCACCCGAGGTGGCAGCACAGATACGCAGTATTTT.

This clone came up a few times. The genes are TRBV15 and TRBJ1-1, with D hard to call. This CDR3 has 15 residues. The V and J ends lost 1 base and 0 bases respectively, with 9 bases between them. Germline-derived CDR1 and CDR2 are LNHNV and YYDKDF (reference sequence). The CDR3 bases are TGTGCCACCAGCAGAGGAGAGGGTTTGAACACTGAAGCTTTCTTT. It translates to CATSRGEGLNTEAFF.